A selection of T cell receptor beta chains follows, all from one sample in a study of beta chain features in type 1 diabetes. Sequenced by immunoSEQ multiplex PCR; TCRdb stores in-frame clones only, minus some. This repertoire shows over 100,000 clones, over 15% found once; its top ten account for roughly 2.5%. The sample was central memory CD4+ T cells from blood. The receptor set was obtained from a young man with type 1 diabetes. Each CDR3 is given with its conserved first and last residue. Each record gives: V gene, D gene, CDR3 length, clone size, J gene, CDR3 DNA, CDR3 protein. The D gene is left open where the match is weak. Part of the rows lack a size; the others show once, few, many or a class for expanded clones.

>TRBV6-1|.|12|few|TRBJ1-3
TGTGCCAGCTCCCTGCCTGGAAACACCATATATTTT
CASSLPGNTIYF
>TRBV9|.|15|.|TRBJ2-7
TGTGCCAGCAGCCCCCGGGATAGCGGCGCCTACGAGCAGTACTTC
CASSPRDSGAYEQYF
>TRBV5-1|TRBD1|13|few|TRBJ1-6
TGCGCCAGCAGGACAGGGGGCTTTTCACCCCTCCACTTT
CASRTGGFSPLHF
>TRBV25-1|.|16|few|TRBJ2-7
TGTGCCAGCAGTGAATTAGGAAGGGTAAGCTCCTACGAGCAGTACTTC
CASSELGRVSSYEQYF
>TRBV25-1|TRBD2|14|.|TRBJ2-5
TGTGCCAGCAGTGCCTGGACTAGCAGGGAGACCCAGTACTTC
CASSAWTSRETQYF
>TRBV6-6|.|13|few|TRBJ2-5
TGTGCCAGCACCGAACAGATACAAGAGACCCAGTACTTC
CASTEQIQETQYF
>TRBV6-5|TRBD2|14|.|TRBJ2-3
TGTGCCAGCAAGACAGCTAGCGGGACAGATACGCAGTATTTT
CASKTASGTDTQYF
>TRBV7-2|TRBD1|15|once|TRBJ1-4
TGTGCCAGCAGCAAAATGGGACAGAGTAATGAAAAACTGTTTTTT
CASSKMGQSNEKLFF
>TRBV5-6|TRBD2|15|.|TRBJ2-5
TGTGCCAGCAGCTTGGTGTGGACTAGAAGGGAGACCCAGTACTTC
CASSLVWTRRETQYF
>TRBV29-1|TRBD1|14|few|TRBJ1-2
TGCAGCGTTGTCGGCAGGGGGCGAAACTATGGCTACACCTTC
CSVVGRGRNYGYTF
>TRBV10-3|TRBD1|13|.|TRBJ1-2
TGTGCCATCAGTGGCTACCAGGGGGATGGCTACACCTTC
CAISGYQGDGYTF
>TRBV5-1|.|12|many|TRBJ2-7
TGCGCCAGCAGCTTGACAGGGTACGAGCAGTACTTC
CASSLTGYEQYF
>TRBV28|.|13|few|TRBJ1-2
TGTGCCAGCAGTGCAACAGTAGACTATGGCTACACCTTC
CASSATVDYGYTF
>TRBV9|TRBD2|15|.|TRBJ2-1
TGTGCCAGCAGCCTCTCGGGAGGGACGTTGGATGAGCAGTTCTTC
CASSLSGGTLDEQFF
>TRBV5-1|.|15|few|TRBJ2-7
TGCGCCAGCAGCTTGGATGTGGACGGATCCTACGAGCAGTACTTC
CASSLDVDGSYEQYF
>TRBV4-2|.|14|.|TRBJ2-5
TGTGCCAGCAGCCGGAAAACTAGGGAAGAGACCCAGTACTTC
CASSRKTREETQYF
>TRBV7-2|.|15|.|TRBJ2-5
TGTGCCAGCAGCTTTAACGGGGCCTACCAAGAGACCCAGTACTTC
CASSFNGAYQETQYF
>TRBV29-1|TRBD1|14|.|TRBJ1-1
TGCAGCACGACCTACGGACAGGGGTATACTGAAGCTTTCTTT
CSTTYGQGYTEAFF
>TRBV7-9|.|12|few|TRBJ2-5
TGTGCCAGCAGCTTAGCGAGAGAGACCCAGTACTTC
CASSLARETQYF
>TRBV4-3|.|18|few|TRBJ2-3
TGCGCCAGCAGCCAAGAATCCCCTAATGCCGCGGTGCCAGATACGCAGTATTTT
CASSQESPNAAVPDTQYF
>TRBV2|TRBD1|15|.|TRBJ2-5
TGTGCCAGCAGAGAACAGGGGCTCCGACAAGAGACCCAGTACTTC
CASREQGLRQETQYF
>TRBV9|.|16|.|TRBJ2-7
TGTGCCAGCAGCCGCCGGCGTGGGGTCTTTTCCTACGAGCAGTACTTC
CASSRRRGVFSYEQYF
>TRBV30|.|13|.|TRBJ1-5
TGTGCCTGGACCCTTGGTTTCGATCAGCCCCAGCATTTT
CAWTLGFDQPQHF